A single sample is the source of the 27 T cell receptor beta chains below, sequenced in a study of T cell repertoires in cytomegalovirus infection. Each CDR3 protein gets one entry after TCRdb re-called the reads with MiXCR. The table records fewer than 300,000 distinct CDR3 sequences, about 26% of them present only once. The sample taken for sequencing was PBMCs. All receptors derive from a human donor in good health (CMV status not recorded). Some clones in this sample may be carry-over from other donors' samples.

This clonotype was counted at least ten times. The gene calls are TRBV28 and TRBJ1-1; D call uncertain. Germline V CDR1 and CDR2: MDHEN, SYDVKM. CDR3 length: 14 residues. V was cut by 4 bases and J by 1 base, with 10 bases left in between. The CDR3 protein is CASSSKYTNTEAFF. The CDR3 bases are TGTGCCAGCAGTTCCAAGTACACGAACACTGAAGCTTTCTTT.

This clonotype was seen more than once but under ten times. The chain is built from TRBV19 and TRBJ2-3, with a weak D call TRBD1 (5 bases). The CDR3 length is 15 residues. V dropped 5 bases and J dropped 2 bases, with 14 bases sitting between them. Per the germline V gene, CDR1 is LNHDA and CDR2 is SQIVND (reference sequence). The CDR3 DNA sequence: TGTGCCAGTAGTCCACAATTTGGGGCCACAGATACGCAGTATTTT. Its protein is CASSPQFGATDTQYF.

The table lists this clonotype with a count of one. This chain links TRBV12-3 or TRBV12-4 with TRBJ2-3, with 10 bases lining up with TRBD2. V shed 8 bases and J 2 bases; nucleotides not matched to a gene: 7. There are 15 residues in the CDR3. CDR3 loop: CASVLSGGATDTQYF. The CDR3, as DNA: TGTGCCAGCGTGTTGAGCGGGGGGGCCACAGATACGCAGTATTTT.

This clonotype was seen at least ten times. The chain is built from TRBV12-3 or TRBV12-4 and TRBJ2-2; tentative D call: TRBD1 (6 bases). This CDR3 is built from 16 residues. The V end was cut by 6 bases, the J end by 1 base, with 15 bases between. The CDR3 region is CASSQGHTLNTGELFF. The CDR3, as DNA: TGTGCCAGCAGCCAGGGACATACATTGAACACCGGGGAGCTGTTTTTT.

This chain uses TRBV12-3 or TRBV12-4 with TRBJ2-5; D is unclear. CDR3 length equals 13 residues. The V and J ends lost 3 bases and 5 bases respectively, with 10 bases between them. The CDR3 DNA reads TGTGCCAGCAGTTTTTCGAATGTGGAGACCCAGTACTTC. It yields the protein CASSFSNVETQYF.

This clonotype was picked up many times. The rearrangement links TRBV7-8 to TRBJ2-6, with D unresolved. Trimming stripped 0 bases from V and 0 bases from J, with 6 bases between. Per the germline V gene, CDR1 is SGHVS and CDR2 is FQNEAQ. The CDR3 covers 16 residues. The CDR3 region is CASSLAFPSGANVLTF. The CDR3 nucleotides read TGTGCCAGCAGCTTAGCGTTCCCCTCTGGGGCCAACGTCCTGACTTTC.

This chain links TRBV7-1 with TRBJ2-1; D assignment may be TRBD1 or TRBD2 (5 bases each). TRBV7-1 belongs to the ORF category, with a function that is uncertain. The CDR3 is 12 amino acids. Trimming cost V 7 bases and J 11 bases, with 15 bases left between them. The CDR3 protein is CASILGTNQQFF. The CDR3 nucleotides are TGTGCCAGCATCCTTGGGACCAACCAGCAGTTCTTC.

The chain links TRBV13 to TRBJ2-5; 8 bases line up with TRBD1. Germline assignment: CDR1 PRHDT and CDR2 FYEKMQ (reference sequence). The CDR3 covers 16 residues. Trimming at V came to 3 bases and at J to 2 bases, leaving 8 bases not matched to a gene. The CDR3 bases are TGTGCCAGCAGCTTGGATCGGACAGGGAAACAAGAGACCCAGTACTTC. Amino acid sequence: CASSLDRTGKQETQYF.

This clonotype showed up many times. The J gene is TRBJ2-7, the V gene TRBV7-2; 7 bases are a match to TRBD1. Germline V CDR1 and CDR2: SGHTA, FQGNSA. J was trimmed by 9 bases and V by 5 bases; bases with no gene match: 10. This CDR3 has 13 amino acids. The CDR3 DNA is TGTGCCAGCAGCACGGGGACAGCCTCTGGGCAGTACTTC. It translates to CASSTGTASGQYF.

The V call is TRBV11-2, the J call TRBJ2-3; D remains ambiguous. The CDR3 sequence is 15 residues long. Trimming removed 5 bases at V and 0 bases at J, with 12 bases between. Germline-derived CDR1 and CDR2 are SGHAT and FQNNGV. The CDR3 here is CASSPDRHSTDTQYF. CDR3 nucleotide sequence: TGTGCCAGCAGCCCCGACCGACACAGCACAGATACGCAGTATTTT.

This clonotype showed up just a few times. The genes are TRBV11-3 and TRBJ2-5; 9 bases agree with TRBD1. After removal of 5 bases from V and 4 bases from J, the junction contained 20 bases not matched to a gene. CDR3 length: 19 residues. Germline V gene sequence: CDR1 SGHNT, CDR2 YENEEA. This CDR3 reads CASSHRTGVLPTLGETQYF. CDR3 DNA: TGTGCCAGCAGCCACCGGACAGGGGTACTACCAACTTTAGGAGAGACCCAGTACTTC.

CDR3 coding DNA: TGTGCCAGCAGTGGGATCTCCGGGACTCAAGCCTACGAGCAGTACTTC. This gives the protein CASSGISGTQAYEQYF. The chain joins TRBV28 to TRBJ2-7; D perhaps matches TRBD2 (6 bases). Trimming stripped 5 bases from V and 2 bases from J, with 19 bases between. Germline CDR1 and CDR2: MDHEN and SYDVKM. The CDR3 is 16 residues long.

This clonotype was recorded at least ten times. This chain links TRBV7-2 with TRBJ2-1; TRBD1 might be the D (6 bases). CDR1 is SGHTA, CDR2 FQGNSA, per germline. The V and J ends lost 2 bases and 9 bases respectively, with 17 bases between them. The length of the CDR3 is 15 residues. CDR3 sequence: CASSLTSDRRTEQFF. CDR3 bases: TGTGCCAGCAGCTTAACGTCGGACAGACGAACTGAGCAGTTCTTC.

The J gene is TRBJ2-1, the V gene TRBV7-9, with D tentatively TRBD1 (6 bases). From germline, CDR1 is SEHNR and CDR2 FQNEAQ (reference sequence). V was shortened by 2 bases and J by 4 bases, with 9 bases between the two germline ends. This CDR3 has 14 residues. CDR3 DNA: TGTGCCAGCAGCTTACAACAGGGATACAATGAGCAGTTCTTC. It is translated as CASSLQQGYNEQFF. The full variable domain, rest sourced from reference TRBV7-9 and TRBJ2-1, is DTGVSQNPRHKITKRGQNVTFRCDPISEHNRLYWYRQTLGQGPEFLTYFQNEAQLEKSRLLSDRFSAERPKGSFSTLEIQRTEQGDSAMYLCASSLQQGYNEQFFGPGTRLTVL.

This clonotype was detected ten times or more. V gene TRBV7-2 combines with J gene TRBJ2-7; a possible D gene is TRBD1 (5 bases). Germline CDR1 and CDR2: SGHTA and FQGNSA. The CDR3 loop spans 14 amino acids. V lost 5 bases, J lost 2 bases, and 13 bases lay in between. CDR3 amino acids: CASSRQLQTYEQYF. CDR3 DNA sequence: TGTGCCAGCAGCAGACAGCTCCAGACCTACGAGCAGTACTTC.

V and J are TRBV28 and TRBJ2-7, with D hard to call. Germline loops: CDR1 MDHEN, CDR2 SYDVKM. The CDR3 is 14 amino acids. V lost 5 bases and J 2 bases, leaving 13 bases between the germline ends. CDR3 nucleotide sequence: TGTGCCAGCAGTAAAAGCCGGTTTCCCTACGAGCAGTACTTC. This sequence encodes CASSKSRFPYEQYF.

Ten or more counts support this clonotype. CDR3 protein: CASSPEPGTAYNEQFF. CDR3 in DNA: TGTGCCAGCAGTCCCGAACCGGGAACGGCCTACAATGAGCAGTTCTTC. The chain couples TRBV28 to TRBJ2-1; a possible D gene is TRBD2 (5 bases). The germline V gene encodes CDR1 MDHEN and CDR2 SYDVKM. CDR3 length: 16 residues. The ends were cut back, 5 bases at V and 2 bases at J, with 16 bases in the middle.

The chain is built from TRBV29-1 and TRBJ1-5, with 9 bases aligning to TRBD1. Trimming removed 6 bases from V and 3 bases from J; junction bases left unmatched: 3. The CDR3 has 13 residues. The germline CDR1 and CDR2 sequences are SQVTM and ANQGSEA. The CDR3 coding sequence is TGCAGCGTAGGACAGGGGATCAATCAGCCCCAGCATTTT. Translation: CSVGQGINQPQHF.

This clonotype was observed at least ten times. V is TRBV7-2 and J is TRBJ2-3; unclear D gene. V lost 6 bases and J lost 2, with 9 bases in between. Germline CDR1 is SGHTA and CDR2 is FQGNSA. The CDR3 sequence is 13 residues long. In DNA form, the CDR3 reads TGTGCCAGCAGTCCACAAAACACAGATACGCAGTATTTT. Its translation: CASSPQNTDTQYF.

The chain is built from TRBV7-8 and TRBJ2-5; D remains ambiguous. The CDR3 sequence is 13 residues long. Germline-derived CDR1 and CDR2 are SGHVS and FQNEAQ. The ends were cut back, 2 bases at V and 5 bases at J, with 9 bases in the middle. The DNA of the CDR3 is TGTGCCAGCAGCTTATCCGGAGCGGAGACCCAGTACTTC. Protein product: CASSLSGAETQYF.

The chain uses TRBV29-1 and TRBJ2-1; 9 bases are a match to TRBD2. CDR3 length: 16 residues. Germline trimming cut 0 bases from V and 2 bases from J; bases unmatched to any gene: 5. Germline CDR1 is SQVTM and CDR2 is ANQGSEA. The CDR3: CSVEDPASGTYNEQFF. The DNA for the CDR3 is TGCAGCGTTGAAGATCCGGCTAGCGGGACCTACAATGAGCAGTTCTTC.

The rearrangement links TRBV19 to TRBJ2-7, with TRBD2 matching 9 bases. V trimming: 2 bases; J trimming: 3 bases; junction bases outside the gene matches: 11. The CDR3 runs 17 residues. The germline V gene has CDR1 LNHDA and CDR2 SQIVND (reference sequence). The CDR3 DNA follows: TGTGCCAGTAGTATAACCCCGACTAGCGGTGGGTTCTACGAGCAGTACTTC. This codes for CASSITPTSGGFYEQYF.

This clonotype appeared many times. The chain links TRBV6-1 to TRBJ2-7; TRBD2 aligns across 12 bases. V lost 4 bases to trimming and J lost 4 bases; unmatched junction nucleotides: 8. The CDR3 covers 16 residues. Germline lookup yields CDR1 MNHNS and CDR2 SASEGT. The CDR3 sequence is CASSVASGGALYEQYF. For the CDR3, the DNA is TGTGCCAGCAGTGTCGCTAGCGGGGGGGCCTTATACGAGCAGTACTTC.

CDR3: CASSQGGGYTEAFF. In DNA, the CDR3 is TGCGCCAGCAGCCAAGGCGGGGGCTACACTGAAGCTTTCTTT. V and J are TRBV4-3 and TRBJ1-1, with a tentative D call TRBD1 (6 bases). V lost 1 base to trimming and J lost 3 bases, with 9 bases between them. Germline V gives CDR1 LGHNA, CDR2 YSLEER. The CDR3 runs 14 residues.

The chain couples TRBV5-4 to TRBJ1-2; TRBD1 matches 7 bases. This CDR3 region has 14 residues. From germline, CDR1 is SGHNT and CDR2 YYREEE (reference sequence). The ends lost 0 bases at V and 2 bases at J; junction bases unmatched: 1. The CDR3 reads CASSLDRGNYGYTF. In nucleotides, the CDR3 is TGTGCCAGCAGCTTGGACAGGGGAAACTATGGCTACACCTTC.

This clonotype was counted only a few times. The chain employs TRBV29-1 and TRBJ2-3; TRBD2 aligns across 7 bases. CDR1 and CDR2 (germline): SQVTM, ANQGSEA. V trimming: 2 bases; J trimming: 1 base; junction bases outside the gene matches: 12. This CDR3 has 17 amino acids. The CDR3 nucleotides read TGCAGCGTTGAAAACCTAGCGCGGGGGATCCGCACAGATACGCAGTATTTT. Translating gives CSVENLARGIRTDTQYF.

This clonotype was recorded at least ten times. The chain couples TRBV7-9 to TRBJ1-1; D is uncertain. The CDR3 runs to 13 residues. V was trimmed by 9 bases and J by 1 base, leaving 12 bases between them. The germline CDR1 and CDR2 sequences are SEHNR and FQNEAQ (reference sequence). Here the CDR3 DNA reads TGTGCCAGTTCCCCCTTTACGAACACTGAAGCTTTCTTT. Residues: CASSPFTNTEAFF.